This T cell receptor beta chain was profiled in a study of T cells in Graves' hyperthyroidism and ophthalmopathy. Background on the study: Peripheral blood was obtained at initial diagnosis, preceding any treatment. Whole-study results and caveats: Most clonotypes expanded in the thyroid (above 0.001) were also present in blood. The model foresaw ophthalmopathy a median around 6.8 months prior to onset.

J was trimmed by 3 bases and V by 4 bases; bases with no gene match: 6. This CDR3 region has 14 residues. The germline V gene encodes CDR1 DFQATT and CDR2 SNEGSKA (reference sequence). Amplification targeted TCR beta CDR3 regions from RNA transcripts. In the first-round RT-PCR of the TCR CDR3, the HTBI primer set was used. TCRdb recomputed calls from the multiplex PCR reads with MiXCR, one row per CDR3 protein. Of more than 350,000 distinct CDR3 sequences listed, around 15% are singletons. This clonotype showed up just a few times. Antigen unknown. The sample was blood. The chain joins TRBV20-1 to TRBJ1-5; the match to TRBD1 covers 7 bases. The sequence derives from an older woman with Graves' ophthalmopathy. This CDR3 is CSATLQGDNQPQHF. The CDR3 DNA reads as TGCAGTGCTACCCTTCAGGGGGACAATCAGCCCCAGCATTTT.